This T cell receptor beta chain appears in the sequencing data of a study of OX40 agonist ivuxolimab in advanced cancers. About the investigation overall: The costimulatory receptor OX40 (CD134) was targeted by ivuxolimab, a fully human IgG2 agonistic monoclonal antibody. Prior anti-PD-1, anti-PD-L1 or anti-CTLA-4 therapy was permitted, and about 40% of dose-escalation patients had received checkpoint inhibitors. Of the approximately 50 dose-escalation patients, hepatocellular carcinoma was present in approximately 20, melanoma in some 15, renal cell carcinoma in 9 and head and neck cancer in 9. In the dose-escalation cohort, approximately 83% of patients were male, and the mean age was 60 years with a range of about 20 to 80. Intravenous ivuxolimab was administered to patients every 2 weeks at six dose levels: 0.01, 0.1, 0.3, 1.5, 3 and 10 mg/kg. Peripheral TCRbeta sequencing was intended to test whether TCR sequence diversity was altered and clonal T-cell expansion was caused by ivuxolimab. The paper covers the monotherapy dose-escalation part of the phase I ivuxolimab trial, which included N of about 50 patients. Partial responses occurred in three dose-escalation patients, of whom one had hepatocellular carcinoma and two had cutaneous melanoma.

Its CDR3 holds 13 amino acids, cysteine through phenylalanine. Of all the DNA, just the CDR3 is kept, 39 bases in frame from base 1. CDR1 and CDR2, looked up from the germline V gene, are SGHRS and YFSETQ. A distance of 10 bases separates the germline ends of V and J, which lose 2 bases and 7 bases respectively. With respect to this clone: What this receptor recognizes is not known. It has no much larger one-base neighbor in the sample; base qualities were not kept.

Patients with a history of autoimmune disease or receiving systemic immunosuppression were excluded from the trial. Peripheral blood for TCR sequencing was drawn from every dose cohort at baseline, at cycle 4 day 1 and at cycle 7 day 1. The samples were drawn from a first-in-human, open-label, multicenter phase I dose-escalation trial of ivuxolimab. Adults with locally advanced or metastatic melanoma, renal cell, hepatocellular, or head and neck squamous cell carcinoma were enrolled in the trial. Before TCR sequencing, CD4+ T cells and CD8+ T cells from peripheral blood were sorted into separate populations. Summary of the overall study and its limitations: Low levels of normalized T-cell clonal expansion were also seen in some nonresponding patients. After ivuxolimab, CD8+ T cells had more expanded clones than CD4+ T cells on average. Clonal expansion of both CD4+ and CD8+ blood T cells was observed from baseline to week 6 at doses 0.1 to 3.0 mg/kg. Which antigens the clonally expanded peripheral T cells were specific for was not determined. In partial responders in the 0.1-3.0 mg/kg groups, normalized peripheral clonal expansion was found to be among the lowest, especially among CD8+ T cells.

To sequence the TCRbeta CDR3 region, genomic DNA was isolated from the sorted cells. TCRbeta CDR3 regions were sequenced using the immunoSEQ Assay. Entries here come from immuneACCESS through TCRdb and include only in-frame sequences with V and J called. Some clones fail to appear in such tables; in the studies checked, an unresolved V gene covers under half of the shortfall, and the cause of the remainder is unknown. This sample holds 60,000 to 65,000 clones; roughly 89% were observed only once. Approximately 12% of the sample belongs to the ten largest clones. The clonotype originates from an adult with an advanced solid tumor such as melanoma, head and neck, liver or kidney cancer. This specimen was CD4+ or CD8+ T cells sorted from blood, taken in a trial of the OX40 agonist ivuxolimab. The chain links TRBV5-1 with TRBJ2-1; TRBD1 might be the D gene, on 5 matching bases. CDR3 reads: CASSFQGLNEQFF. The DNA is TGCGCCAGCAGCTTTCAGGGTTTGAATGAGCAGTTCTTC. The CDR3 plus the reference TRBV5-1 and TRBJ2-1 genes for the other parts give the full variable domain: KAGVTQTPRYLIKTRGQQVTLSCSPISGHRSVSWYQQTPGQGLQFLFEYFSETQRNKGNFPGRFSGRQFSNSRSEMNVSTLELGDSALYLCASSFQGLNEQFFGPGTRLTVL.